This TCR beta chain was recovered during a study of cytomegalovirus exposure and HLA in healthy donors. Overall study context: In an earlier analysis, 95 million to 130 million unique TCR beta sequences were found from about 190 million T cells.

Use of 60 Vbeta and 13 Jbeta primers characterized the PCR. The data were produced by immunoSEQ multiplex PCR, yet TCRdb's version contains in-frame clones alone and is incomplete. The sample carries about 61,000 clones, more than 80% recorded once. This clone was detected once. Deletions cut 4 bases from V and 3 bases from J, with 7 bases between. From germline, CDR1 is SGDLS and CDR2 YYNGEE. This CDR3 comprises 12 residues. Sequencing was performed on PBMCs. This receptor was identified in a man aged 30 to 39 in good health and CMV-seropositive. The chain carries TRBV9 and TRBJ2-5; D remains unclear. CDR3 region: CASSLAEETQYF. The CDR3 bases are TGTGCCAGCAGCCTCGCGGAAGAGACCCAGTACTTC.